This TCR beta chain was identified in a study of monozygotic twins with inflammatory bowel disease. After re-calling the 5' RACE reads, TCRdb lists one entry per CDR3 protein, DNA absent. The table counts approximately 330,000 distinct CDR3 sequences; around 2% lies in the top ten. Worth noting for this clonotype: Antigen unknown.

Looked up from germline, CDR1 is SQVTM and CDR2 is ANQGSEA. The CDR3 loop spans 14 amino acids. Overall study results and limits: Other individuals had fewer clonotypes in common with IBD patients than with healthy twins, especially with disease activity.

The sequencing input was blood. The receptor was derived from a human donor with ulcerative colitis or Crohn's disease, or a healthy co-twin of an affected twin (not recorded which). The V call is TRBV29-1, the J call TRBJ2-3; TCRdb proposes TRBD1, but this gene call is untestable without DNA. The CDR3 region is CSVSRQGTTDTQYF.